This is a list of T cell receptor beta chains from one sample in a study of T cell responses to AZD1222 COVID-19 vaccine. TCRdb's table, derived via immunoSEQ multiplex PCR, lists solely in-frame clones and lacks some. The sample has 160,000 or so clones; about nine tenths are singletons. The source material was peripheral blood, sampled 28 days after the second dose of the MenACWY control vaccine. The source of these receptors is an adult who received the MenACWY meningococcal vaccine as a control. The CDR3 runs from the conserved cysteine through the conserved F or W. The order of the fields is D gene, J gene, clone size, V gene, CDR3 protein, CDR3 DNA. D genes are given only for firm matches. The size field is filled for only some rows; it gives once, few, many or a size class.

D gene: .; J gene: TRBJ2-7; clone size: .; V gene: TRBV7-2; CDR3 protein: CASSLSQGGEQYF; CDR3 DNA: TGTGCCAGCAGCTTAAGTCAGGGTGGGGAGCAGTACTTC
D gene: .; J gene: TRBJ1-1; clone size: .; V gene: TRBV5-1; CDR3 protein: CASSLFGTEAFF; CDR3 DNA: TGCGCCAGCAGCCTTTTTGGCACTGAAGCTTTCTTT
D gene: .; J gene: TRBJ2-3; clone size: .; V gene: TRBV13; CDR3 protein: CASSFPDTDTQYF; CDR3 DNA: TGTGCCAGCAGCTTTCCTGACACAGATACGCAGTATTTT
D gene: .; J gene: TRBJ2-1; clone size: .; V gene: TRBV5-8; CDR3 protein: CASRRQLRSYNEQFF; CDR3 DNA: TGTGCCAGCAGACGACAGTTACGCTCCTACAATGAGCAGTTCTTC
D gene: .; J gene: TRBJ1-5; clone size: few; V gene: TRBV28; CDR3 protein: CASRPDSNQPQHF; CDR3 DNA: TGTGCCAGCAGGCCAGACAGCAATCAGCCCCAGCATTTT
D gene: .; J gene: TRBJ1-2; clone size: .; V gene: TRBV5-1; CDR3 protein: CASSLETGQGYTF; CDR3 DNA: TGCGCCAGCAGCTTGGAGACGGGGCAGGGCTACACCTTC
D gene: .; J gene: TRBJ2-7; clone size: .; V gene: TRBV5-4; CDR3 protein: CASSLVGSMGHEQYF; CDR3 DNA: TGTGCCAGCAGCTTGGTTGGCTCCATGGGACACGAGCAGTACTTC
D gene: .; J gene: TRBJ2-2; clone size: .; V gene: TRBV2; CDR3 protein: CASSDRGQTTRTGELFF; CDR3 DNA: TGTGCCAGCAGTGATCGGGGACAAACGACGCGCACCGGGGAGCTGTTTTTT
D gene: .; J gene: TRBJ1-4; clone size: once; V gene: TRBV25-1; CDR3 protein: CASSELRGKGEKLFF; CDR3 DNA: TGTGCCAGCAGTGAATTGCGGGGCAAGGGTGAAAAACTGTTTTTT
D gene: TRBD2; J gene: TRBJ2-7; clone size: .; V gene: TRBV28; CDR3 protein: CARKGAGVVMKREMYEQYF; CDR3 DNA: TGTGCCAGAAAAGGGGCGGGGGTTGTGATGAAACGGGAGATGTACGAGCAGTACTTC
D gene: .; J gene: TRBJ2-5; clone size: .; V gene: TRBV9; CDR3 protein: CASSAGVQETQYF; CDR3 DNA: TGTGCCAGCAGCGCGGGGGTACAAGAGACCCAGTACTTC
D gene: TRBD2; J gene: TRBJ2-1; clone size: .; V gene: TRBV5-1; CDR3 protein: CASSLDVLSGRGHFF; CDR3 DNA: TGCGCCAGCAGCTTGGATGTTTTAAGCGGGAGGGGGCACTTCTTC
D gene: .; J gene: TRBJ2-2; clone size: .; V gene: TRBV19; CDR3 protein: CASSTLTGTGELFF; CDR3 DNA: TGTGCCAGTAGTACACTAACAGGGACCGGGGAGCTGTTTTTT
D gene: .; J gene: TRBJ1-2; clone size: .; V gene: TRBV30; CDR3 protein: CAWSNGVVGGYTF; CDR3 DNA: TGTGCCTGGAGTAATGGGGTAGTGGGGGGCTACACCTTC
D gene: .; J gene: TRBJ1-2; clone size: .; V gene: TRBV29-1; CDR3 protein: CSVEDGQFYGYTF; CDR3 DNA: TGCAGCGTTGAAGATGGGCAGTTCTATGGCTACACCTTC
D gene: .; J gene: TRBJ2-3; clone size: .; V gene: TRBV7-8; CDR3 protein: CGTTGEGKTDTQYF; CDR3 DNA: TGTGGTACGACCGGGGAAGGCAAAACAGATACGCAGTATTTT
D gene: TRBD1; J gene: TRBJ1-1; clone size: once; V gene: TRBV3-1/TRBV3-2; CDR3 protein: CASSQDRTGGIGHTEAFF; CDR3 DNA: TGTGCCAGCAGCCAAGATAGGACAGGGGGCATCGGGCACACTGAAGCTTTCTTT
D gene: .; J gene: TRBJ1-6; clone size: .; V gene: TRBV6-5; CDR3 protein: CASSHGRALHF; CDR3 DNA: TGTGCCAGCAGCCACGGACGCGCCCTCCACTTT
D gene: .; J gene: TRBJ2-5; clone size: few; V gene: TRBV12-3/TRBV12-4; CDR3 protein: CASSFPAGTQYF; CDR3 DNA: TGTGCCAGCAGTTTTCCGGCGGGGACCCAGTACTTC
D gene: .; J gene: TRBJ2-7; clone size: .; V gene: TRBV4-1; CDR3 protein: CASSQVRPPYEQYF; CDR3 DNA: TGCGCCAGCAGCCAAGTGAGACCCCCCTACGAGCAGTACTTC
D gene: .; J gene: TRBJ1-3; clone size: .; V gene: TRBV5-1; CDR3 protein: CASTGTGNTIYF; CDR3 DNA: TGCGCCAGCACTGGAACTGGAAACACCATATATTTT
D gene: TRBD2; J gene: TRBJ2-6; clone size: .; V gene: TRBV7-2; CDR3 protein: CASSRAGGSGLGANVLTF; CDR3 DNA: TGTGCCAGCAGCCGCGCGGGGGGTTCGGGCCTTGGGGCCAACGTCCTGACTTTC
D gene: .; J gene: TRBJ1-2; clone size: .; V gene: TRBV6-5; CDR3 protein: CASIPRGGRGYTF; CDR3 DNA: TGTGCCAGCATCCCTCGGGGGGGCAGGGGCTACACCTTC